This T cell receptor beta chain derives from a study of blood T cells in healthy people across ages. Study-level information: With template switching, about one barcoded beta molecule was captured per two T cells. Notes on the study in general: Roughly linear declines in TCR beta diversity per million T cells occurred with age. Donor CMV status was unknown, possibly confounding expanded clonotype changes.

Peripheral blood from each donor was collected in a volume of about 9.9 milliliters. It was with a sample-barcoded 5' primer and a J-beta primer mix that a second PCR of about 6 to 12 cycles was run. TCRdb reprocessed the 5' RACE reads via MiXCR and lists one record per CDR3 protein. In the table there are about 1.4 million distinct CDR3 sequences, 45% to 70% of which are singletons. Trimming stripped 4 bases from V and 5 bases from J, with 8 bases between. Germline CDR1 reads DFQATT; CDR2 reads SNEGSKA (reference sequence). This CDR3 region has 12 residues. About this clonotype: Its cognate antigen is unknown.

The receptor comes from a man younger than 30 in good health. The sequencing sample was made of blood. The V gene is TRBV20-1, the J gene TRBJ2-2; D is perhaps TRBD2 (6 bases). The CDR3 nucleotides are TGCAGTGCTAATCGGGGGACCGGGGAGCTGTTTTTT. This gives the protein CSANRGTGELFF.